This T cell receptor beta chain originates from a study of lymphopenia after photon versus proton radiotherapy. Only in-frame clones appear in the TCRdb table, and some are missing; sequencing was by immunoSEQ multiplex PCR. The sample includes about 40,000 clones, just over 85% of them seen just once. Comments on this clone: Antigen specificity is unknown.

This CDR3 has 11 residues. V shed 2 bases and J shed 6 bases, with 6 bases lying between them. Germline loops: CDR1 DFQATT, CDR2 SNEGSKA (reference sequence). Points from the study as a whole: After the lymphocyte nadir, photon-treated repertoires showed oligoclonal expansion, especially of CD8+ Temra cells. Proton therapy kept repertoires fairly stable, unlike photons, which gained effector/memory cells.

V usage is TRBV20-1 and J usage is TRBJ2-3; D ambiguous. This sample comprised peripheral blood, obtained from a patient treated with proton-based radiotherapy. This sequence originates from a woman in her 70s with pancreatic cancer. Some clones in this sample may be carry-over from other donors' samples. The CDR3 DNA is TGCAGTGCTAGAAGTTTCGATACGCAGTATTTT. It translates to CSARSFDTQYF.